The entry below gives a single TCR beta chain sequence along with its context. Its antigen is still unknown. Clinical symptoms, serum thyroxine and TRAb, thyroid ultrasound and orbital computed tomography together formed the diagnostic basis. The data were taken from a study of T cells in Graves' hyperthyroidism and ophthalmopathy. Study-wide findings and caveats: Ophthalmopathy, as predicted by the model, came a median 6.5 months after the prediction. A model built on 13 V-J features separated ophthalmopathy from stable hyperthyroidism.

V was clipped by 0 bases and J by 10 bases, with 12 bases between them. Looked up from germline, CDR1 is DFQATT and CDR2 is SNEGSKA (reference sequence). The CDR3 covers 12 residues. RNA transcripts gave rise to amplified TCR beta CDR3 regions. HTBI primers were used for first-round RT-PCR of the TCR CDR3. TCRdb independently ran MiXCR on the multiplex PCR reads; one entry per CDR3 protein. The data hold about 400,000 distinct CDR3 sequences, with roughly 15% observed a single time. This TCR came from a woman between 18 and 29 years old with Graves' hyperthyroidism. The chain uses TRBV20-1 and TRBJ1-1; no clear D gene. Sequencing was performed on blood. CDR3: CSARETGFRAFF. The CDR3 DNA is TGCAGTGCTAGAGAGACGGGATTCCGAGCTTTCTTT.